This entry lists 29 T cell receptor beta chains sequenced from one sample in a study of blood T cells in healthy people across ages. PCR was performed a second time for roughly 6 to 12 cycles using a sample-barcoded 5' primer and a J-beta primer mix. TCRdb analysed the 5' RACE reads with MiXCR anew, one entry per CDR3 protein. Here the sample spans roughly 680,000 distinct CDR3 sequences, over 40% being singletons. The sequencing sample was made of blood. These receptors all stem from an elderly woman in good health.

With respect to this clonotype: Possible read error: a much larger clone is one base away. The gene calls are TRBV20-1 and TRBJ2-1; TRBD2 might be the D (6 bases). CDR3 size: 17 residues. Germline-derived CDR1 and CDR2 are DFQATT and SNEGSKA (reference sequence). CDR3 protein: CSARDNRGIAVNNERFF. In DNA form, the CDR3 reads TGCAGTGCTAGAGATAACAGAGGAATAGCGGTGAACAATGAGCGGTTCTTC.

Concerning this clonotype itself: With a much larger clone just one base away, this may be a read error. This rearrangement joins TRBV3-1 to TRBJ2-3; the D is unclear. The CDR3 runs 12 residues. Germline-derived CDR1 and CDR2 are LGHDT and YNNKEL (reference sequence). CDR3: CACSHLSDTQYF. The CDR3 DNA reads TGTGCCTGCAGCCACCTTAGTGATACGCAGTATTTT.

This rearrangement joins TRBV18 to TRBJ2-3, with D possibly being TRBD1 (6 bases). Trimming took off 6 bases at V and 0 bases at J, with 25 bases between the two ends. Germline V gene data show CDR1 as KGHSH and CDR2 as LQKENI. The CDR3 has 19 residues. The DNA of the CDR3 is TGTGCCAGCTCCCCGAACACCGGGACACAAAGTCGAAGCACAGATACGCAGTATTTT. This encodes CASSPNTGTQSRSTDTQYF.

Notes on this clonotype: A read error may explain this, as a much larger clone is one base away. The CDR3 region has the DNA TGTGCCAGCAGCGTACAGGGAATACTCTACGAGCAGTACTTC. This sequence encodes CASSVQGILYEQYF. The chain recombines TRBV13 with TRBJ2-7; tentative D call: TRBD1 (6 bases). Trimming removed 5 bases from V and 3 bases from J, with 14 bases in between. Per the germline V gene, CDR1 is PRHDT and CDR2 is FYEKMQ (reference sequence). This CDR3 is 14 amino acids long.

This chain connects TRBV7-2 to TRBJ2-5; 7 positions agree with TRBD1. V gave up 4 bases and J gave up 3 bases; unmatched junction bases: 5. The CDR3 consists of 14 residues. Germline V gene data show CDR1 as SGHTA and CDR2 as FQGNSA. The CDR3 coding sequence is TGTGCCAGCAGCTCCTCCAGGGGGAAAGAGACCCAGTACTTC. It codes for CASSSSRGKETQYF.

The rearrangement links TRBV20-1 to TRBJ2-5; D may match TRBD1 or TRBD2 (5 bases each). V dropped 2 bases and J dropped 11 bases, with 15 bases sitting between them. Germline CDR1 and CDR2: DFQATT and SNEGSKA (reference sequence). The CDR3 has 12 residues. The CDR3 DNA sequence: TGCAGTGCTAGAATCAGGGTGGGGGAGCAGTACTTC. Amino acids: CSARIRVGEQYF.

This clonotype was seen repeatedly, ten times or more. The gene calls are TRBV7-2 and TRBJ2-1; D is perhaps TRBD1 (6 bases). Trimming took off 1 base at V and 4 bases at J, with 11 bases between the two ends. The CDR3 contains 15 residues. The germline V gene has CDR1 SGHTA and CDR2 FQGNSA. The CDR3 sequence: CASSLVGTLYNEQFF. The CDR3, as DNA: TGTGCCAGCAGCTTAGTGGGGACACTATACAATGAGCAGTTCTTC. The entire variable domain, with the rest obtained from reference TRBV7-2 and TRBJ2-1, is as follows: GAGVSQSPSNKVTEKGKDVELRCDPISGHTALYWYRQSLGQGLEFLIYFQGNSAPDKSGLPSDRFSAERTGGSVSTLTIQRTQQEDSAVYLCASSLVGTLYNEQFFGPGTRLTVL.

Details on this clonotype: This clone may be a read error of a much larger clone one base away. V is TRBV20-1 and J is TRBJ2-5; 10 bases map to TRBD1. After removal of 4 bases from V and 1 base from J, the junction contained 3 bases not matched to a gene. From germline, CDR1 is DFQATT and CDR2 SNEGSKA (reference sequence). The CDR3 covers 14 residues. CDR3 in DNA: TGCAGTGCTAAAAGGACAGGGGGCCAAGAGACCCAGTACTTC. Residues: CSAKRTGGQETQYF.

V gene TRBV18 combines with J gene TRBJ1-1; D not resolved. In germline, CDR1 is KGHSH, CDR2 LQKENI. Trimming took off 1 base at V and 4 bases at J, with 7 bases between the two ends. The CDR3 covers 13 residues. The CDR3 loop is CASSPLIGTEAFF. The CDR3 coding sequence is TGTGCCAGCTCACCACTTATTGGCACTGAAGCTTTCTTT. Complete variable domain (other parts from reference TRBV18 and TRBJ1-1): NAGVMQNPRHLVRRRGQEARLRCSPMKGHSHVYWYRQLPEEGLKFMVYLQKENIIDESGMPKERFSAEFPKEGPSILRIQQVVRGDSAAYFCASSPLIGTEAFFGQGTRLTVV.

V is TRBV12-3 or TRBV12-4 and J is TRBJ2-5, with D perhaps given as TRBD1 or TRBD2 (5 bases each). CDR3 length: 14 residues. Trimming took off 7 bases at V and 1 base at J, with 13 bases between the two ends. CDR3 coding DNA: TGTGCCAGCACCATCGCCGGGGCCCAAGAGACCCAGTACTTC. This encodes CASTIAGAQETQYF.

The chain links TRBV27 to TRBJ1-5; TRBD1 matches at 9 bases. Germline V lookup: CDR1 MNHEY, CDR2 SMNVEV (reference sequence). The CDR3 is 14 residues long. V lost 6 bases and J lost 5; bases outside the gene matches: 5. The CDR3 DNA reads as TGTGCCAGCAGGCCGGACAGGGGCCATCAGCCCCAGCATTTT. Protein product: CASRPDRGHQPQHF.

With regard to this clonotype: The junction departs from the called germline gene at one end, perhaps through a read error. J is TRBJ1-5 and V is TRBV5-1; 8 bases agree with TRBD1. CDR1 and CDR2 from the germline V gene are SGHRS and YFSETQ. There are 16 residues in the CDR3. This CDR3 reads CANSGGQGGPNQPQHF. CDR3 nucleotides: TGCGCCAACAGCGGTGGACAGGGAGGACCCAATCAGCCCCAGCATTTT.

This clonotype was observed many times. The CDR3 coding sequence is TGTGCCAGCAGTTCCACTCTAGCGGGAGGGCCCAACGAGCAGTACTTC. It yields the protein CASSSTLAGGPNEQYF. The chain has TRBV6-6 and TRBJ2-7, with 12 bases matching TRBD2. V trimming: 4 bases; J trimming: 5 bases; junction bases outside the gene matches: 9. Germline lookup yields CDR1 MNHNY and CDR2 SVGAGI (reference sequence). CDR3 length: 16 amino acids.

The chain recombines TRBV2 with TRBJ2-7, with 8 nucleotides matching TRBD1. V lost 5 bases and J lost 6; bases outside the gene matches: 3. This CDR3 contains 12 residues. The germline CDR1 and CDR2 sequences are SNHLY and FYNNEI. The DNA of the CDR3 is TGTGCCAGCAGTAGGACAGGGTTCGAGCAGTACTTC. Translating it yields CASSRTGFEQYF.

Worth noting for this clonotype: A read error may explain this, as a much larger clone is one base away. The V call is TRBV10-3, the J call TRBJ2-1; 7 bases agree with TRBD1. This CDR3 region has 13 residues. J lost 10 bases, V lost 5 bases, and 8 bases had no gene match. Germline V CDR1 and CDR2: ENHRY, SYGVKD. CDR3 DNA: TGTGCCATCAGTCCGGGACAGCCTTACGAGCAGTTCTTC. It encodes CAISPGQPYEQFF.

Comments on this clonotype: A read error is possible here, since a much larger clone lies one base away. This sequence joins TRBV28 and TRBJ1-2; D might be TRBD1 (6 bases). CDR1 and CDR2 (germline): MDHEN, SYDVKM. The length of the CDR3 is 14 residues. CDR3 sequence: CASTPRGPNYGCTF. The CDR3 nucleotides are TGTGCCAGCACCCCCAGGGGCCCTAACTATGGCTGCACCTTC.

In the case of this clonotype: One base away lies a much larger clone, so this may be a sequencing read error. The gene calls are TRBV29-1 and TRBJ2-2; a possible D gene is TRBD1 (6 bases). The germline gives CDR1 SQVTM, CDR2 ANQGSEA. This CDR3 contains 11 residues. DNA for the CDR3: TGCAACGCCGGACAGACCGGGGAGCTGTTTTTT. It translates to CNAGQTGELFF.

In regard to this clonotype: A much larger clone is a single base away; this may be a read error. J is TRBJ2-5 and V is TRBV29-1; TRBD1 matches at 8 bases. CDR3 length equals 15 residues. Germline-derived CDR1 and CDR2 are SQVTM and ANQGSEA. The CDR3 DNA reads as TGCAGCGTTGAACCGGGACAGGCGTACCAAGAGACCCGGTACTTC. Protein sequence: CSVEPGQAYQETRYF.

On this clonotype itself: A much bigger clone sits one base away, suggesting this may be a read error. The DNA for the CDR3 is TGCAGCGCTCCGAGGAAGGTCATCCCCTACAATGAGCAGTTCTTC. Protein product: CSAPRKVIPYNEQFF. This chain joins TRBV29-1 and TRBJ2-1; D is unclear. Germline V gene lookup returns CDR1 SQVTM and CDR2 ANQGSEA. The CDR3 covers 15 residues. The ends were cut back, 7 bases at V and 2 bases at J, with 18 bases in the middle.

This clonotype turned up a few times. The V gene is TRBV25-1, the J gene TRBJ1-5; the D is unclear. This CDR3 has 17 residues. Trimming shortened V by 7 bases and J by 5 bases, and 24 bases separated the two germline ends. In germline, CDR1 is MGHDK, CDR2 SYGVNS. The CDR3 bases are TGTGCCAGCACTCCTGACGGGCACAAAGGGAACTATCAGCCCCAGCATTTT. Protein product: CASTPDGHKGNYQPQHF.

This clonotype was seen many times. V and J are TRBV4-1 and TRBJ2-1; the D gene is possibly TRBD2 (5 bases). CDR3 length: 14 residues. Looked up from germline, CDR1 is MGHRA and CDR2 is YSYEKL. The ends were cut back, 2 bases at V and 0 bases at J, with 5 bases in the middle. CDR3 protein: CASSQTSSYNEQFF. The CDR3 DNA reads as TGCGCCAGCAGCCAAACTAGCTCCTACAATGAGCAGTTCTTC.

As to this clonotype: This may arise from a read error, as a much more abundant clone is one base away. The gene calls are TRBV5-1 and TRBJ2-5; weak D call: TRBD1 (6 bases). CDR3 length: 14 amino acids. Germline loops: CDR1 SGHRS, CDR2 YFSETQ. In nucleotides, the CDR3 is TGCACCAGCACCCGTGGACAGCCCGAAGAGACCCAGTACTTC. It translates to CTSTRGQPEETQYF.

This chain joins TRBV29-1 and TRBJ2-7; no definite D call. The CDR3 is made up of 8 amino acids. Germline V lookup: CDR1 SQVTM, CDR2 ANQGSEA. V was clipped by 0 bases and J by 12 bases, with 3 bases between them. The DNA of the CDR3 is TGCAGCGTTGAAGATAGGTACTTC. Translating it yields CSVEDRYF.

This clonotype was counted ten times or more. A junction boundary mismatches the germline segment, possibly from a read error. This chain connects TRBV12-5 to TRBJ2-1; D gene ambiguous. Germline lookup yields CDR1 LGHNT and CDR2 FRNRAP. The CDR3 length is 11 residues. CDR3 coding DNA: TGTGCTAGTGGTTCCTTCAATGAGCAGTTCTTC. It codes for CASGSFNEQFF.

The CDR3 DNA follows: TGCAGCGTAGGGACAGGGACTACCTACGAGCAGTACTTC. Translated: CSVGTGTTYEQYF. This chain joins TRBV29-1 and TRBJ2-7; 9 nucleotides line up with TRBD1. The V gene's germline CDR1 is SQVTM and CDR2 ANQGSEA. The CDR3 is 13 residues long. Unmatched junction bases numbered 5, after V lost 6 bases and J lost 2 bases.

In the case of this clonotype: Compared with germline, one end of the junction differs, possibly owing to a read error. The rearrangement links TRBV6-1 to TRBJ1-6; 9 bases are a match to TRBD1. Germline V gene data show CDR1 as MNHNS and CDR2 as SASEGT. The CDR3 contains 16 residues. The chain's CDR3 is CTSRTGVGVVNSPLHF. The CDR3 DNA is TGTACCAGCAGGACAGGGGTGGGAGTAGTGAATTCACCCCTCCACTTT.

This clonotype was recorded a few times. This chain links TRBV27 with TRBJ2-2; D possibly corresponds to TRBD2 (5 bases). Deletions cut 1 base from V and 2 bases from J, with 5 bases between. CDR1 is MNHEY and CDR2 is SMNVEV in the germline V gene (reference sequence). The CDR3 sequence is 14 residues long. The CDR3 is CASSLWTNTGELFF. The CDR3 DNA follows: TGTGCCAGCAGTTTATGGACTAACACCGGGGAGCTGTTTTTT.

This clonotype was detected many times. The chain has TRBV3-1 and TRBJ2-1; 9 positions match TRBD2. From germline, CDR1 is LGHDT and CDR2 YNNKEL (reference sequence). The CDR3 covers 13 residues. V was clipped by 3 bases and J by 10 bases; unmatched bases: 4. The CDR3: CASSQGLAYEQFF. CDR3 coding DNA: TGTGCCAGCAGCCAGGGACTAGCCTACGAGCAGTTCTTC.

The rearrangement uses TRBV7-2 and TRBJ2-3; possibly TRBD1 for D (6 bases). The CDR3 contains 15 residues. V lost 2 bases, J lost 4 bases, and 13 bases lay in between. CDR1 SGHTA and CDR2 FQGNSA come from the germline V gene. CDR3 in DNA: TGTGCCAGCAGCTTAAGGACAGCGTCACCAGATACGCAGTATTTT. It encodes CASSLRTASPDTQYF.